This is a list of T cell receptor beta chains from one sample in a study of blood T cell repertoires in COVID-19. Produced via immunoSEQ multiplex PCR; TCRdb's table is partial and in-frame only. The table lists some 530,000 clones, about nine tenths of them singletons, with 8% to 9.5% in the top ten. Input material: PBMCs or T cells enriched from blood (not recorded which). These receptor sequences come from a woman between 55 and 75 years old who had recovered from COVID-19. CDR3s include the opening cysteine and the closing phenylalanine or tryptophan. D genes are given only for firm matches. Clone size, where shown, is once, few, many, or a class for clones that have expanded.

abundance: .; v_gene: TRBV5-1; d_gene: TRBD1; j_gene: TRBJ2-3; CDR3nt: TGCGCCAGCAGCTTGTCGCAGGGGGCAGATACGCAGTATTTT; CDR3aa: CASSLSQGADTQYF
abundance: once; v_gene: TRBV18; d_gene: .; j_gene: TRBJ2-3; CDR3nt: TGTGCCAGCTCACTGGGGGACACTAGCACAGATACGCAGTATTTT; CDR3aa: CASSLGDTSTDTQYF
abundance: .; v_gene: TRBV18; d_gene: .; j_gene: TRBJ1-3; CDR3nt: TGTGCCAGCTCTCCTAAACAGGGTCAAAGCTCTGGAAACACCATATATTTT; CDR3aa: CASSPKQGQSSGNTIYF
abundance: .; v_gene: TRBV6-5; d_gene: .; j_gene: TRBJ2-6; CDR3nt: TGTGCCAGCAGTTACGGCGGCTCTGGGGCCAACGTCCTGACTTTC; CDR3aa: CASSYGGSGANVLTF
abundance: .; v_gene: TRBV10-1; d_gene: TRBD1; j_gene: TRBJ2-3; CDR3nt: TGCGCCAGCAGTGAGTTAGGGGACAGGACAGATACGCAGTATTTT; CDR3aa: CASSELGDRTDTQYF
abundance: .; v_gene: TRBV9; d_gene: .; j_gene: TRBJ1-1; CDR3nt: TGTGCCAGCAGCGTCAGCAGGGGGAACACTGAAGCTTTCTTT; CDR3aa: CASSVSRGNTEAFF
abundance: .; v_gene: TRBV7-2; d_gene: TRBD1; j_gene: TRBJ1-2; CDR3nt: TGTGCCAGCAGCCCCCGGACAGGGAACTATGGCTACACCTTC; CDR3aa: CASSPRTGNYGYTF
abundance: .; v_gene: TRBV12-3/TRBV12-4; d_gene: TRBD1; j_gene: TRBJ1-2; CDR3nt: TGTGCCAGCAGGGGAAATAGGGGGCAGGGCTACACCTTC; CDR3aa: CASRGNRGQGYTF
abundance: .; v_gene: TRBV4-1; d_gene: TRBD1; j_gene: TRBJ1-2; CDR3nt: TGCGCCAGCAGCCAAGTAGGGACAGGGGCTAACTATGGCTACACCTTC; CDR3aa: CASSQVGTGANYGYTF
abundance: .; v_gene: TRBV6-5; d_gene: TRBD1; j_gene: TRBJ2-1; CDR3nt: TGTGCCAGCAGACGCCGACAGGGTGAGCAGTTCTTC; CDR3aa: CASRRRQGEQFF
abundance: .; v_gene: TRBV5-1; d_gene: TRBD1; j_gene: TRBJ1-2; CDR3nt: TGCGCCAGTATAGGGACAGGGGACTATGGCTACACCTTC; CDR3aa: CASIGTGDYGYTF
abundance: .; v_gene: TRBV15; d_gene: TRBD2; j_gene: TRBJ2-3; CDR3nt: TGTGCCACCAGCAGTCGAGAGCGGGGGGTAGATAACACAGATACGCAGTATTTT; CDR3aa: CATSSRERGVDNTDTQYF
abundance: .; v_gene: TRBV27; d_gene: .; j_gene: TRBJ1-2; CDR3nt: TGTGCCACTGCTAGTTCGGGGAGTCTTAAGGGCTTCTTC; CDR3aa: CATASSGSLKGFF
abundance: .; v_gene: TRBV3-1/TRBV3-2; d_gene: TRBD2; j_gene: TRBJ2-5; CDR3nt: TGTGCCAGCAGCCAACTAGCGGGGGGGGTCGAGACCCAGTACTTC; CDR3aa: CASSQLAGGVETQYF
abundance: .; v_gene: TRBV5-6; d_gene: .; j_gene: TRBJ1-4; CDR3nt: TGTGCCAGCAGCTTACAGGGAAGTGATGAAAAACTGTTTTTT; CDR3aa: CASSLQGSDEKLFF
abundance: .; v_gene: TRBV7-9; d_gene: .; j_gene: TRBJ1-4; CDR3nt: TGTGCCAGCAGCCTCGGACAGAATAATGAAAAACTGTTTTTT; CDR3aa: CASSLGQNNEKLFF
abundance: once; v_gene: TRBV5-1; d_gene: .; j_gene: TRBJ2-5; CDR3nt: TGCGCCAGCAGCCTCCAGGTAACAGAGACCCAGTACTTC; CDR3aa: CASSLQVTETQYF
abundance: .; v_gene: TRBV4-2; d_gene: TRBD1; j_gene: TRBJ2-4; CDR3nt: TGTGCCAGCAGCCAAGATATGTGGACAGGGGTCGTCATTCAGTACTTC; CDR3aa: CASSQDMWTGVVIQYF
abundance: .; v_gene: TRBV13; d_gene: TRBD1; j_gene: TRBJ1-4; CDR3nt: TGTGCCAGCAGCACTCGACAGGGGGCATATGAAAAACTGTTTTTT; CDR3aa: CASSTRQGAYEKLFF
abundance: .; v_gene: TRBV2; d_gene: .; j_gene: TRBJ2-4; CDR3nt: TGTGCCAGCAGGCGACAGGTCCTCAAAAACATTCAGTACTTC; CDR3aa: CASRRQVLKNIQYF
abundance: .; v_gene: TRBV19; d_gene: .; j_gene: TRBJ2-2; CDR3nt: TGTGCCAGTAGCCTCGGGACTGCAGGGAACACCGGGGAGCTGTTTTTT; CDR3aa: CASSLGTAGNTGELFF
abundance: .; v_gene: TRBV5-1; d_gene: .; j_gene: TRBJ1-6; CDR3nt: TGCGCCAGCACCCCGTGGGGCCCGAGCTCCTATAATTCACCCCTCCACTTT; CDR3aa: CASTPWGPSSYNSPLHF
abundance: .; v_gene: TRBV2; d_gene: .; j_gene: TRBJ2-5; CDR3nt: TGTGCCAGCAGCCCAGACAGGGCGGGGGGAGAGACCCAGTACTTC; CDR3aa: CASSPDRAGGETQYF
abundance: once; v_gene: TRBV6-5; d_gene: TRBD2; j_gene: TRBJ2-1; CDR3nt: TGTGCCAGCGGGACTAGCGGGGGGGTTGAGGAGTTCTTC; CDR3aa: CASGTSGGVEEFF
abundance: .; v_gene: TRBV9; d_gene: .; j_gene: TRBJ2-2; CDR3nt: TGTGCCAGCAGCCTAAACACAGGGTACACCGGGGAGCTGTTTTTT; CDR3aa: CASSLNTGYTGELFF
abundance: .; v_gene: TRBV29-1; d_gene: TRBD1; j_gene: TRBJ1-1; CDR3nt: TGCAGCGCCCGACAGGGGGTGAACACTGAAGCTTTCTTT; CDR3aa: CSARQGVNTEAFF
abundance: .; v_gene: TRBV30; d_gene: .; j_gene: TRBJ1-6; CDR3nt: TGTGCCTGGAAAAAGCAAAGCTCCTATAATTCACCCCTCCACTTT; CDR3aa: CAWKKQSSYNSPLHF
abundance: .; v_gene: TRBV5-6; d_gene: .; j_gene: TRBJ1-6; CDR3nt: TGTGCCAGCAGCTTGGACCCGAGCTCCTATAATTCACCCCTCCACTTT; CDR3aa: CASSLDPSSYNSPLHF
abundance: .; v_gene: TRBV2; d_gene: .; j_gene: TRBJ1-6; CDR3nt: TGTGCCAGCAGTGAAGAGGTGGTAGCTAATTCACCCCTCCACTTT; CDR3aa: CASSEEVVANSPLHF
abundance: .; v_gene: TRBV5-4; d_gene: TRBD1; j_gene: TRBJ1-1; CDR3nt: TGTGCCAGCAGCACCCCCAGGGGGCCTCGGAACACTGAAGCTTTCTTT; CDR3aa: CASSTPRGPRNTEAFF
abundance: .; v_gene: TRBV9; d_gene: TRBD2; j_gene: TRBJ2-5; CDR3nt: TGTGCCAGCAGCGGGAGGGGAGGGGAACAGACCCAGTACTTC; CDR3aa: CASSGRGGEQTQYF
abundance: .; v_gene: TRBV2; d_gene: .; j_gene: TRBJ1-1; CDR3nt: TGTGCCAGCAAAGGAGAGGGCCTGAACACTGAAGCTTTCTTT; CDR3aa: CASKGEGLNTEAFF
abundance: .; v_gene: TRBV19; d_gene: TRBD1; j_gene: TRBJ1-4; CDR3nt: TGTGCCAGCCGACAGGGGATTAATGAAAAACTGTTTTTT; CDR3aa: CASRQGINEKLFF
abundance: .; v_gene: TRBV6-1; d_gene: .; j_gene: TRBJ1-5; CDR3nt: TGTGCCAGCAGTGGCCTCGGACAGATTAGCAATCAGCCCCAGCATTTT; CDR3aa: CASSGLGQISNQPQHF
abundance: once; v_gene: TRBV28; d_gene: .; j_gene: TRBJ1-3; CDR3nt: TGTGCCAGCAAATCGCCGACAGTGAGCTCTGGAAACACCATATATTTT; CDR3aa: CASKSPTVSSGNTIYF
abundance: .; v_gene: TRBV9; d_gene: TRBD2; j_gene: TRBJ2-7; CDR3nt: TGTGCCAGCAGCGCCGGGACTAGCGCTTCCTACGAGCAGTACTTC; CDR3aa: CASSAGTSASYEQYF
abundance: .; v_gene: TRBV2; d_gene: TRBD2; j_gene: TRBJ2-1; CDR3nt: TGTGCCAGCAGTGTACTAGCGGGGGCCTACAATGAGCAGTTCTTC; CDR3aa: CASSVLAGAYNEQFF
abundance: .; v_gene: TRBV24-1; d_gene: .; j_gene: TRBJ1-5; CDR3nt: TGTGCCACCAGTGATGCCCAGGGGAGACAGCCCCAGCATTTT; CDR3aa: CATSDAQGRQPQHF
abundance: .; v_gene: TRBV15; d_gene: TRBD1; j_gene: TRBJ2-1; CDR3nt: TGTGCCACCAGCAGAGAAAGTTCGGGACAGGGCTATGAGCAGTTCTTC; CDR3aa: CATSRESSGQGYEQFF
abundance: .; v_gene: TRBV18; d_gene: .; j_gene: TRBJ2-6; CDR3nt: TGTGCCAGCTCACCACTCCCTTCTGGGGCCAACGTCCTGACTTTC; CDR3aa: CASSPLPSGANVLTF
abundance: .; v_gene: TRBV4-2; d_gene: TRBD2; j_gene: TRBJ2-7; CDR3nt: TGTGCCAGCAGCCAAGATGGGACTAGCGGGGGTTACGAGCAGTACTTC; CDR3aa: CASSQDGTSGGYEQYF
abundance: .; v_gene: TRBV10-3; d_gene: TRBD1; j_gene: TRBJ2-7; CDR3nt: TGTGCCATCAGGCCGGCCGGGACAGCCTACGAGCAGTACTTC; CDR3aa: CAIRPAGTAYEQYF
abundance: .; v_gene: TRBV7-2; d_gene: .; j_gene: TRBJ2-1; CDR3nt: TGTGCCAGCAGCGTAGGACTTAACTACAATGAGCAGTTCTTC; CDR3aa: CASSVGLNYNEQFF
abundance: .; v_gene: TRBV19; d_gene: TRBD1; j_gene: TRBJ2-3; CDR3nt: TGTGCCAGTAGTGAACAGGGGGCCTCTTATTCTAGCACAGATACGCAGTATTTT; CDR3aa: CASSEQGASYSSTDTQYF
abundance: .; v_gene: TRBV18; d_gene: TRBD1; j_gene: TRBJ2-5; CDR3nt: TGTGCCAGCTCACCATTCGGGCAGGGGGCTGTGGAGACCCAGTACTTC; CDR3aa: CASSPFGQGAVETQYF
abundance: .; v_gene: TRBV19; d_gene: TRBD1; j_gene: TRBJ1-1; CDR3nt: TGTGCCAGTAGCCCACACGGGACAGTGAACACTGAAGCTTTCTTT; CDR3aa: CASSPHGTVNTEAFF
abundance: .; v_gene: TRBV7-9; d_gene: .; j_gene: TRBJ1-1; CDR3nt: TGTGCCAGCAGCCCCGGTATTAACACTGAAGCTTTCTTT; CDR3aa: CASSPGINTEAFF
abundance: .; v_gene: TRBV24-1; d_gene: .; j_gene: TRBJ1-5; CDR3nt: TGTGCCACCAGTGAGTCAAGGGGGGGGAATCAGCCCCAGCATTTT; CDR3aa: CATSESRGGNQPQHF
abundance: .; v_gene: TRBV4-1; d_gene: .; j_gene: TRBJ1-2; CDR3nt: TGCGCCAGCAGCCGAGAGACGGGGTATGGCTACACCTTC; CDR3aa: CASSRETGYGYTF